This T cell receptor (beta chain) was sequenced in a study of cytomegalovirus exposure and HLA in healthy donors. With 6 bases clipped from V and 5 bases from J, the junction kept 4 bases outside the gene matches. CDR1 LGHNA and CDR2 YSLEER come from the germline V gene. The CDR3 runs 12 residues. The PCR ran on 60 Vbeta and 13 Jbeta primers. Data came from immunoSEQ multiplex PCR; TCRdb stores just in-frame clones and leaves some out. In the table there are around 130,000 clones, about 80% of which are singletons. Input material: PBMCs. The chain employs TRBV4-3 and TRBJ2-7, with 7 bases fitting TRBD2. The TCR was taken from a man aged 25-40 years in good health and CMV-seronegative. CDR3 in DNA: TGCGCCAGCAGTGATCGGGAGGACGAGCAGTACTTC. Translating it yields CASSDREDEQYF.